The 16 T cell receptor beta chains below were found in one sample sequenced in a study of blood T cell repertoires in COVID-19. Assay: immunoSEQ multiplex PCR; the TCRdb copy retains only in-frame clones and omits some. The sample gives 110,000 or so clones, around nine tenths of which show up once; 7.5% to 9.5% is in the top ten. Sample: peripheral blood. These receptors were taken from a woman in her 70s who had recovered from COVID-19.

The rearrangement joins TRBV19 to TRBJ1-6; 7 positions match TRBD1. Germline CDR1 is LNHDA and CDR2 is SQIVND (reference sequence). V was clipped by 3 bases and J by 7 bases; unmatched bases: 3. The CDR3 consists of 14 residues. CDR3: CASSMSGGNSPLHF. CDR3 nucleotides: TGTGCCAGTAGTATGTCAGGGGGAAATTCACCCCTCCACTTT.

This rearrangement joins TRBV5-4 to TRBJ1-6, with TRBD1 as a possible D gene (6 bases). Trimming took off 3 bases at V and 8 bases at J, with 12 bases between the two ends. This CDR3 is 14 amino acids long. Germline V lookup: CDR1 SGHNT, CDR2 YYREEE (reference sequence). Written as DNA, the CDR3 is TGTGCCAGCAGCTCGGACAGCCGGTATTCACCCCTCCACTTT. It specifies CASSSDSRYSPLHF. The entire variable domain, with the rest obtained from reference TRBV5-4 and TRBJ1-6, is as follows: ETGVTQSPTHLIKTRGQQVTLRCSSQSGHNTVSWYQQALGQGPQFIFQYYREEENGRGNFPPRFSGLQFPNYSSELNVNALELDDSALYLCASSSDSRYSPLHFGNGTRLTVT.

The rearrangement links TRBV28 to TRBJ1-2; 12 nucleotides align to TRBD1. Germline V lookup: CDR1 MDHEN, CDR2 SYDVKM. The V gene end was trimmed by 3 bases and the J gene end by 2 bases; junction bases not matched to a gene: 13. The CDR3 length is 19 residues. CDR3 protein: CASSLSGQGAQYLNYGYTF. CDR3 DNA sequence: TGTGCCAGCAGTTTGTCGGGACAGGGGGCTCAATACTTAAACTATGGCTACACCTTC.

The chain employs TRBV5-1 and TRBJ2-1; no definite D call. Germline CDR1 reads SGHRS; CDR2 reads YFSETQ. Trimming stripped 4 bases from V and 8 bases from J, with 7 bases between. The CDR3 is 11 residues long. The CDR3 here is CASSPDYEQFF. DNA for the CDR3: TGCGCCAGCAGCCCCGACTATGAGCAGTTCTTC. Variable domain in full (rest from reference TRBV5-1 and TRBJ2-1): KAGVTQTPRYLIKTRGQQVTLSCSPISGHRSVSWYQQTPGQGLQFLFEYFSETQRNKGNFPGRFSGRQFSNSRSEMNVSTLELGDSALYLCASSPDYEQFFGPGTRLTVL.

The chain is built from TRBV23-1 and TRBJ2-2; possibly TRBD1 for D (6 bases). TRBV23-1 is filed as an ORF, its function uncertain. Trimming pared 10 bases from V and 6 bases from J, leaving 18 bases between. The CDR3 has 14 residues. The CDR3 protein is CAKPPGTFPGELFF. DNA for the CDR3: TGCGCCAAACCGCCGGGGACATTTCCCGGGGAGCTGTTTTTT.

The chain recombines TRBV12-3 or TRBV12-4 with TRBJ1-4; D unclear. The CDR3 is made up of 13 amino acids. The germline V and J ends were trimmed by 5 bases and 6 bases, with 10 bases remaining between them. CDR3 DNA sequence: TGTGCCAGCAGTCCGGACTGGGATGAAAAACTGTTTTTT. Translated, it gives CASSPDWDEKLFF.

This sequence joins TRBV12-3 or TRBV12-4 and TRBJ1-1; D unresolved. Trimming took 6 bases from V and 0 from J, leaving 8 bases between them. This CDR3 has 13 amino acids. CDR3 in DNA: TGTGCCAGCAGAAACAGCCTGAACACTGAAGCTTTCTTT. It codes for CASRNSLNTEAFF.

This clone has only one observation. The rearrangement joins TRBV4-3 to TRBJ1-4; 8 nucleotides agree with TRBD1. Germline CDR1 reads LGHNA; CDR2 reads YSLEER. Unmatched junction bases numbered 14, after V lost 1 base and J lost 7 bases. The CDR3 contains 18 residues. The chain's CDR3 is CASSQGGQGGVAGEKLFF. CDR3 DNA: TGCGCCAGCAGCCAAGGAGGACAGGGTGGCGTGGCGGGTGAAAAACTGTTTTTT.

The CDR3 loop reads CSATDGPAEQFF. The CDR3 bases are TGCAGTGCTACTGATGGGCCCGCAGAGCAGTTCTTC. The chain has TRBV20-1 and TRBJ2-1; D call uncertain. The V end lost 4 bases, the J end lost 10 bases, and 14 bases lay between the germline ends. The CDR3 length is 12 residues. Germline V gene lookup returns CDR1 DFQATT and CDR2 SNEGSKA (reference sequence).

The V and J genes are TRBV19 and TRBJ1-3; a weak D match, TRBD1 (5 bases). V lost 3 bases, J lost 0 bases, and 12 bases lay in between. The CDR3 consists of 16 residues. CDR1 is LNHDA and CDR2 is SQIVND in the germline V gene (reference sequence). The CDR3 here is CASSIQGGPSGNTIYF. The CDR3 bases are TGTGCCAGTAGTATCCAGGGAGGGCCCTCTGGAAACACCATATATTTT. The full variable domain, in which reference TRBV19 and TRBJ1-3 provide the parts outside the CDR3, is DGGITQSPKYLFRKEGQNVTLSCEQNLNHDAMYWYRQDPGQGLRLIYYSQIVNDFQKGDIAEGYSVSREKKESFPLTVTSAQKNPTAFYLCASSIQGGPSGNTIYFGEGSWLTVV.

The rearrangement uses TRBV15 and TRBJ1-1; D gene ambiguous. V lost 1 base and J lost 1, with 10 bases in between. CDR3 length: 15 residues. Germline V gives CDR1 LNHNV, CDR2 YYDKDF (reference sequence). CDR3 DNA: TGTGCCACCAGCAGAGCTCGGTCGTCGAACACTGAAGCTTTCTTT. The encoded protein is CATSRARSSNTEAFF. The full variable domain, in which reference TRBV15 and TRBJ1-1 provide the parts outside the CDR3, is DAMVIQNPRYQVTQFGKPVTLSCSQTLNHNVMYWYQQKSSQAPKLLFHYYDKDFNNEADTPDNFQSRRPNTSFCFLDIRSPGLGDTAMYLCATSRARSSNTEAFFGQGTRLTVV.

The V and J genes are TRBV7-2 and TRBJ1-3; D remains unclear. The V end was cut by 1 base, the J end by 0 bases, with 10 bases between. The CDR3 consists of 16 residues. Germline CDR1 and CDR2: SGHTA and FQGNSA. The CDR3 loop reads CASSLVQPVSGNTIYF. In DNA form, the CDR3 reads TGTGCCAGCAGCTTAGTACAGCCGGTCTCTGGAAACACCATATATTTT.

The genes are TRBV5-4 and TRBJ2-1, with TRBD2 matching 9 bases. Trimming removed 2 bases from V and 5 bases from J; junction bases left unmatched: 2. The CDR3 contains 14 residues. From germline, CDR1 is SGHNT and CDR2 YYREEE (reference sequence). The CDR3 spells CASSFRLADNEQFF. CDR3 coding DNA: TGTGCCAGCAGCTTCCGACTAGCGGACAATGAGCAGTTCTTC.

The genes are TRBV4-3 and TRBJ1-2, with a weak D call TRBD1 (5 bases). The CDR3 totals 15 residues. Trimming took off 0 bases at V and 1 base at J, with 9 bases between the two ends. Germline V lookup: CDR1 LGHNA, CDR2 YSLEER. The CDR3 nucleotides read TGCGCCAGCAGCCAAGATCACGGACATAACTATGGCTACACCTTC. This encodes CASSQDHGHNYGYTF.

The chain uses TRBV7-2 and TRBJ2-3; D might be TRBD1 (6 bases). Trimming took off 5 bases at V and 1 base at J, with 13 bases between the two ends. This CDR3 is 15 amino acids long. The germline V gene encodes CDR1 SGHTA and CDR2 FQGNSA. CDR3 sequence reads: CASSLYRERTDTQYF. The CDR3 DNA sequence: TGTGCCAGCAGCCTATACAGGGAACGCACAGATACGCAGTATTTT.

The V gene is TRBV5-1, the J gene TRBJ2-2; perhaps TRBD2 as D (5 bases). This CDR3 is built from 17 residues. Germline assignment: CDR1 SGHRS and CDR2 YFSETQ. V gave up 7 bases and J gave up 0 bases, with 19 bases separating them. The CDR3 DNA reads TGCGCCAGCCGGCTTGGAGTGTCTAGCTCGAACACCGGGGAGCTGTTTTTT. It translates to CASRLGVSSSNTGELFF.